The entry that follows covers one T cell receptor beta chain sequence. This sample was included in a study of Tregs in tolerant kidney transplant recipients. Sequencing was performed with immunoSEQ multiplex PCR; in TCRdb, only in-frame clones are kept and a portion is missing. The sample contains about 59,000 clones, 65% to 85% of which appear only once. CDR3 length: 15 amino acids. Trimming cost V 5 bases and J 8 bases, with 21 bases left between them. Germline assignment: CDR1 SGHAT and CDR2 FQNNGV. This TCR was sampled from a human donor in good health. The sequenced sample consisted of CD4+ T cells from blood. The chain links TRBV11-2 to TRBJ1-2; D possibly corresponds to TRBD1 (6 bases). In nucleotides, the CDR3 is TGTGCCAGCAGCCCCGGGGGGGGCGGCGGGAGGGGCTACACCTTC. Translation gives CASSPGGGGGRGYTF.